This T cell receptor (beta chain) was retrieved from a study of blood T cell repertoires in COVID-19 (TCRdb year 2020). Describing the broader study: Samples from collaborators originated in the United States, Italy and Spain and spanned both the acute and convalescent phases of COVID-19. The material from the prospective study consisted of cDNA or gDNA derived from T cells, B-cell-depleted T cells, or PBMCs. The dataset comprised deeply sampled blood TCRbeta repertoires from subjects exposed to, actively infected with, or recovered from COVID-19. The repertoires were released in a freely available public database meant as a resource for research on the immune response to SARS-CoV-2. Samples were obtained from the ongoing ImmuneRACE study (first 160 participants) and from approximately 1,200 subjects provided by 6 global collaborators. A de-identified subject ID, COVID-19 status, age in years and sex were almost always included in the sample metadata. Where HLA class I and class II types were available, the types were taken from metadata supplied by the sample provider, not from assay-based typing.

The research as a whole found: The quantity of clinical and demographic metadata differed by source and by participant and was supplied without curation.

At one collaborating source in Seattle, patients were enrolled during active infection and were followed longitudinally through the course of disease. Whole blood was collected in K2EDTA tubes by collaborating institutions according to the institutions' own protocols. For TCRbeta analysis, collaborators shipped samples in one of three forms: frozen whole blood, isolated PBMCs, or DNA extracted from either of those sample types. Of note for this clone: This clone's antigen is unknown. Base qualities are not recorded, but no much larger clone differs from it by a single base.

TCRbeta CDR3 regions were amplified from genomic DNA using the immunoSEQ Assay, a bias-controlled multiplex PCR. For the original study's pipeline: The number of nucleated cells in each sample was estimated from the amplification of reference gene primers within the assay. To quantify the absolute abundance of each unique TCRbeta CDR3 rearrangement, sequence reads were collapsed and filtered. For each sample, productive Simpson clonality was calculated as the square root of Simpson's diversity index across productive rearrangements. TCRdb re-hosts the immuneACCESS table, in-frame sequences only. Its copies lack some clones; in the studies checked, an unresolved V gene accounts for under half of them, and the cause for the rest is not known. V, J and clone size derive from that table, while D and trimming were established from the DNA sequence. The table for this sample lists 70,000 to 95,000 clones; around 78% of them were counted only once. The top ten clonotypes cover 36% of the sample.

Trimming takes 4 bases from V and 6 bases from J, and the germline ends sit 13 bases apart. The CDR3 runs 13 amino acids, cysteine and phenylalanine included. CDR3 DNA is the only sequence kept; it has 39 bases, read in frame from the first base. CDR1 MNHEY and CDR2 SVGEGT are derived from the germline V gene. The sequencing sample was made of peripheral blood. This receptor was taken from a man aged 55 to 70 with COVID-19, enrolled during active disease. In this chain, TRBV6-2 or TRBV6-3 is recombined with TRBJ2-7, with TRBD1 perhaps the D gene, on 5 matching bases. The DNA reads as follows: TGTGCCAGCAGTTTTGGGCAGGGTGGCGAGCAGTACTTC. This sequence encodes CASSFGQGGEQYF.